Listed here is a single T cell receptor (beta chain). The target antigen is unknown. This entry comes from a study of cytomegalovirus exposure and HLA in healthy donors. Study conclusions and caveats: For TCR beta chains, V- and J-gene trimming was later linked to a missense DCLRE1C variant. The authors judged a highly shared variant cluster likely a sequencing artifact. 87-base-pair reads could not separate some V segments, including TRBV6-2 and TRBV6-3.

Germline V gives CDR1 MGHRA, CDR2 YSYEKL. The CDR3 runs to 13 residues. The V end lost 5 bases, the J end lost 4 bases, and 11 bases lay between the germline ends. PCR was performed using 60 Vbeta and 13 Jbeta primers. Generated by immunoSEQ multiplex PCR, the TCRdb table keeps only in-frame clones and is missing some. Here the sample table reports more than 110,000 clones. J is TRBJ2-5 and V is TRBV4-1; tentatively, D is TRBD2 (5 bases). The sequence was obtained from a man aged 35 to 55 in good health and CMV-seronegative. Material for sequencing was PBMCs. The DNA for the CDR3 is TGCGCCAGCAGCTCCGGGGAATTAGAGACCCAGTACTTC. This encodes CASSSGELETQYF.